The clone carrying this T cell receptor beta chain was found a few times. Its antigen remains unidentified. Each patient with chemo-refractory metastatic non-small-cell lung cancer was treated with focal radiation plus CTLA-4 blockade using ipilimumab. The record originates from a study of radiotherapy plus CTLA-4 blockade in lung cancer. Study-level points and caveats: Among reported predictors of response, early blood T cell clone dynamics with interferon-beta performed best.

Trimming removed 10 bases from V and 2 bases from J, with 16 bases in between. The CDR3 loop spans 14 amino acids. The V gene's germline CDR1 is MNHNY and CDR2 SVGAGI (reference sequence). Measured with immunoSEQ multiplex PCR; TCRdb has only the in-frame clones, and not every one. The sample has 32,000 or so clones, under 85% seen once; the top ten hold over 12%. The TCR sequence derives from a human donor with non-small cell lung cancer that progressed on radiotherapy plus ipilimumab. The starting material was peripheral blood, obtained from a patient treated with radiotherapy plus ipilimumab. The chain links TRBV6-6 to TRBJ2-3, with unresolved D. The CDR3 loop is CATTKGSVTDTQYF. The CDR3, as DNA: TGTGCCACCACGAAGGGCTCCGTCACAGATACGCAGTATTTT.